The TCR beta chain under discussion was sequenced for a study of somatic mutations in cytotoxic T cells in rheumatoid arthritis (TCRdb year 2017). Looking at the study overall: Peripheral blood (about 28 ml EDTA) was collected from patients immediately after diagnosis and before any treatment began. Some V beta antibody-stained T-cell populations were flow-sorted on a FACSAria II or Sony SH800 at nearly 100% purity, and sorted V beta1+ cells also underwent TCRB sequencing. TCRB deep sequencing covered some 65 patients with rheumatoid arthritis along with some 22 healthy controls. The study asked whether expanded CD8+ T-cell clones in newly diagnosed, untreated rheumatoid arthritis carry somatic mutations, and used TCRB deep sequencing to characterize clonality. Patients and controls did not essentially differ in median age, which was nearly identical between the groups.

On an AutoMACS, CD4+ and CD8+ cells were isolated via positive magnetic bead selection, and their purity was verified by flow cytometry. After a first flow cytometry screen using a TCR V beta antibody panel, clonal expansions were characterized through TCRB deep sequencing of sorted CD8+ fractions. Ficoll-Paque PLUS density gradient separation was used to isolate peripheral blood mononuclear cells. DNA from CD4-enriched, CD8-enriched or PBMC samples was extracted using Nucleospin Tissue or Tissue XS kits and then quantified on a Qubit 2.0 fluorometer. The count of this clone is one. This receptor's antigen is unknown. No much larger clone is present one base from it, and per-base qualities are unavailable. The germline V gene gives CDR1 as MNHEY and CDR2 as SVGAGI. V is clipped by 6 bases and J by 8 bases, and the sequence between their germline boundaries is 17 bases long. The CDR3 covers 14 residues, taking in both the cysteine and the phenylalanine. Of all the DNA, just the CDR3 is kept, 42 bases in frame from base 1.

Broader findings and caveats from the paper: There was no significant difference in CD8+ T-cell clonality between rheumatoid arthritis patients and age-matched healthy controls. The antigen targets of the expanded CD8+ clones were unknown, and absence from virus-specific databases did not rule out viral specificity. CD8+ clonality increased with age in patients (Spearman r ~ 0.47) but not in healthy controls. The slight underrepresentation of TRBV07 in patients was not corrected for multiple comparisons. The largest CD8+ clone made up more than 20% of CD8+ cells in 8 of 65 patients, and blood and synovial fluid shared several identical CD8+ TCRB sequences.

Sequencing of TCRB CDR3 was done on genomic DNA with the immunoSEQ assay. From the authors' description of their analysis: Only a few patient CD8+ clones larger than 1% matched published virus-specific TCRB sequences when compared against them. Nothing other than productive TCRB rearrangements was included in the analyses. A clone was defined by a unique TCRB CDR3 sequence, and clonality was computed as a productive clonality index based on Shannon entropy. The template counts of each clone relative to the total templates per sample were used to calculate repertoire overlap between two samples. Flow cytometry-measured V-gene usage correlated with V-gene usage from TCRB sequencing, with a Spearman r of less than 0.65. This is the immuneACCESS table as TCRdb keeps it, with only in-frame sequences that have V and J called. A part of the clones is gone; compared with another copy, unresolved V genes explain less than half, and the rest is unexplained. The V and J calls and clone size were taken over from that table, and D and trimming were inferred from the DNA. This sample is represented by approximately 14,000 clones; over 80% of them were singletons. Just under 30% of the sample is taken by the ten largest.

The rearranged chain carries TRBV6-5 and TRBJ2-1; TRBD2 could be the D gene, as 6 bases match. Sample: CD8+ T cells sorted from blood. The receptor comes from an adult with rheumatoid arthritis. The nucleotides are TGTGCCAGCAGCGCGGGACTCTACGTCCATGAGCAGTTCTTC. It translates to CASSAGLYVHEQFF.